This TCR beta chain was captured in a study of shared clonotypes between healthy human individuals (dated by TCRdb to the early 2020s). In the study overall: The cohort included a few men and a couple of women between 18 and 49 years of age. For each donor, CD4 naive and CD4 memory were each run on three plates, CD8 naive on two plates, and CD8 memory on one plate. To estimate repertoire size and how much clonotypes are shared between individuals, the study performed deep sequencing of blood TCR repertoires from five healthy adults. Libraries were prepared and TCR repertoires were sequenced by different laboratories using diverse techniques, in order to increase sequencing depth and limit assay-specific biases. Each donor's leukapheresis produced roughly between roughly 0.85 and 9.5 billion PBMCs.

CD8 naive samples consisted of CD45RO-negative cells that were positively selected for CCR7, yielding a CD45RA+CCR7+ population without TemRA cells. The donors were healthy, HIV-negative adults who had no recently reported acute infections or vaccinations. Every donor was a Caucasian adult living in Nashville, Tennessee, USA. Blood was collected by leukapheresis, and PBMCs were isolated by Ficoll-Histopaque density gradient centrifugation and then cryopreserved in liquid nitrogen vapor phase. Analytical flow cytometry was used to check the purity and quantity of every magnetically sorted T cell population. Genomic DNA was isolated from every sorted fraction and measured by UV absorbance on a Nanodrop 2000c. This clone is a singleton in its sample. Its target antigen remains unknown. There are no base qualities to consult, and no much larger clone falls within one base. Reading the germline V gene (reference sequence) gives CDR1 SEHNR and CDR2 FQNEAQ. Deletion took 2 bases off V and 2 bases off J, with a span of 19 bases between the germline ends. Taken from cysteine to phenylalanine, the CDR3 has 17 residues. Only CDR3 DNA remains: 51 bases, in frame from the first base.

Using the deep immunoSEQ assay, multiplex PCR amplified TCR CDR3 regions from genomic DNA. Extracted genomic DNA from each cell subset was distributed evenly across all wells of several immunoSEQ 96-well plates, and each plate was treated as a replicate. For sorted subsets, roughly 0.2 ug genomic DNA, equal to 30,000 or so T cell genomes, was loaded into each replicate PCR. Purified libraries were quantified with a Qubit 3.0 fluorometer, sized on a Bioanalyzer 2100, and re-quantified with the KAPA Library Quantification kit. Each immunoSEQ 96-well plate was sequenced on its own single-read 150-cycle Illumina NextSeq 550 flow cell. The paper's processing steps were these. The immunoSEQ output contained only junctional sequences without quality scores, so filtering could not match that applied to full-length reads. Sequences were annotated with PyIR, a Python wrapper for IgBLAST v1.9, using IMGT germline references to assign V/J genes and CDR3. Reads were filtered out if the reads had weak V/J assignments (E-value above 1e-6), no CDR3, stop codons, out-of-frame junctions, or ambiguous translated residues. V3J clonotypes were defined by identical inferred V gene, J gene, and CDR3 amino acid sequence. To compute the percentage overlap between repertoires, the number of shared unique clonotypes was divided by the size of the smaller repertoire. Three approaches were used to assess repertoire richness: RTK rarefaction, the Chao1 estimator, and Recon v2.1 estimates of unobserved clonotypes. Generation probabilities for all TCRbeta clonotypes obtained by the gDNA method from a few donors were computed using OLGA. TCRdb retrieved this table from immuneACCESS and kept in-frame rearrangements only. Not all clones are present; in checked studies, unresolved V genes account for under half, and no reason is known for the remainder. That table furnishes V, J and clone size, whereas the DNA furnished D and trimming. A total of roughly 890,000 clones appear in this sample, over 90% of them only once. The ten largest clones capture around 24% of the sample.

What the work shows at the level of the full study, not this receptor alone: The small number of donors limited the genetic and exposure-history diversity represented. Based on pairwise subsampling, the degree of clonotype sharing among donors was expected to be affected by sequencing depth. Only blood was sampled, and tissue TCR repertoires likely differ from those in blood. Even with the large sequencing depth, rarefaction of the sorted-subset datasets indicated that sequencing was incomplete. Compared with non-shared clonotypes, the clonotypes found in all four sorted-subset donors had higher generation probabilities. About 4.5% of naive CD4, 3.5% of naive CD8, 2.3% of memory CD4, and more than 0.35% of memory CD8 clonotypes were shared across several donors. Larger estimated clonotype richness was generally found for naive subsets than for memory subsets.

The source of this sequence is a man in his thirties or forties in good health. This receptor chain uses TRBV7-9 and TRBJ2-7; confidence is insufficient to name the D gene. The source material was naive CD8+ T cells sorted from blood. The cell subset or site label corresponds to: CD45RA+CCR7+. CDR3 protein: CASSLIGLEATPYEQYF. The DNA sequence is TGTGCCAGCAGCTTAATCGGTCTTGAGGCCACACCCTACGAGCAGTACTTC.